Each of the 16 T cell receptor beta chains below was sequenced from the same sample in a study of cytomegalovirus exposure and HLA in healthy donors. Use of 60 Vbeta and 13 Jbeta primers characterized the PCR. TCRdb keeps only in-frame clones here, not all; method: immunoSEQ multiplex PCR. The sample features 150,000 to 200,000 clones, with around 1.4% in its top ten. Sequencing used PBMCs. The receptor set was obtained from a woman aged 55-69 years in good health and CMV-seronegative.

The V call is TRBV30, the J call TRBJ1-1, with a possible D match to TRBD1 (5 bases). The CDR3 loop spans 14 amino acids. Germline lookup yields CDR1 GTSNPN and CDR2 SVGIG (reference sequence). The V and J ends lost 0 bases and 3 bases respectively, with 11 bases between them. The CDR3 loop reads CAWSVQGPDTEAFF. The CDR3 DNA reads TGTGCCTGGAGTGTTCAGGGTCCGGACACTGAAGCTTTCTTT.

V gene TRBV4-2 combines with J gene TRBJ2-5; the D is unclear. The closer fit of TRBJ2-7 to the DNA end suggests the J call may be wrong. Germline CDR1 reads LGHNA; CDR2 reads YNFKEQ. The CDR3 has 14 residues. The CDR3 nucleotides read TGTGCCAGCAGCCAAACCCCAGCCTACTACGAGCAGTACTTC. Amino acid sequence: CASSQTPAYYEQYF.

The chain joins TRBV19 to TRBJ2-7; 9 bases match TRBD1. This CDR3 region has 15 residues. Germline CDR1 LNHDA, CDR2 SQIVND (reference sequence). V lost 6 bases to trimming and J lost 0 bases; unmatched junction nucleotides: 6. CDR3 sequence: CASSIGDRASYEQYF. The DNA for the CDR3 is TGTGCCAGTAGCATCGGGGACAGGGCCTCCTACGAGCAGTACTTC.

The chain joins TRBV25-1 to TRBJ2-3; D gene ambiguous. The CDR3 runs to 15 residues. Germline CDR1 reads MGHDK; CDR2 reads SYGVNS. V shed 2 bases and J shed 1 base, with 10 bases lying between them. CDR3 sequence reads: CASSEAGLGTDTQYF. The CDR3 DNA reads as TGTGCCAGCAGTGAAGCCGGGTTGGGCACAGATACGCAGTATTTT.

The chain joins TRBV14 to TRBJ2-3; 12 positions match TRBD2. J lost 3 bases, V lost 8 bases, and 6 bases had no gene match. CDR3 length: 15 residues. CDR1 and CDR2 (germline): SGHDN, FVKESK. The CDR3 here is CASAWTSGTTDTQYF. The CDR3 nucleotides read TGTGCCAGCGCTTGGACTAGCGGGACGACAGATACGCAGTATTTT.

The rearrangement links TRBV6-5 to TRBJ2-3; the D gene is possibly TRBD1 (6 bases). The CDR3 totals 15 residues. Germline lookup yields CDR1 MNHEY and CDR2 SVGAGI. V was pared by 2 bases and J by 0 bases, with 9 bases between. Here the CDR3 DNA reads TGTGCCAGCAGTTACGAACAGGGTAGCACAGATACGCAGTATTTT. Its translation is CASSYEQGSTDTQYF.

The chain joins TRBV6-5 to TRBJ2-4, with D unclear. From germline, CDR1 is MNHEY and CDR2 SVGAGI. The CDR3 has 16 residues. V was trimmed by 0 bases and J by 2 bases, leaving 11 bases between them. Here the CDR3 DNA reads TGTGCCAGCAGTTACTCGATCCAGGTGTCCAAAAACATTCAGTACTTC. Its protein is CASSYSIQVSKNIQYF.

This chain connects TRBV11-2 to TRBJ1-1, with 7 bases matching TRBD1. The CDR3 contains 14 residues. Losses at the gene ends were 3 bases for V and 5 bases for J; bases not matched to a gene: 6. CDR1 and CDR2 (germline): SGHAT, FQNNGV. The CDR3 DNA reads TGTGCCAGCAGCTTCGGACAGGCGAGGACTGAAGCTTTCTTT. Protein sequence: CASSFGQARTEAFF.

J is TRBJ1-6 and V is TRBV6-1; D is unresolved. This CDR3 has 14 residues. Germline-derived CDR1 and CDR2 are MNHNS and SASEGT. The V end lost 7 bases, the J end lost 5 bases, and 12 bases lay between the germline ends. The CDR3 spells CASTLDGDNSPLHF. For the CDR3, the DNA is TGTGCCAGCACCCTTGACGGGGATAATTCACCCCTCCACTTT.

This rearrangement joins TRBV7-2 to TRBJ1-6; 7 bases are a match to TRBD1. Losses at the gene ends were 5 bases for V and 9 bases for J; bases not matched to a gene: 10. The germline CDR1 and CDR2 sequences are SGHTA and FQGNSA. The CDR3 totals 15 residues. CDR3 in DNA: TGTGCCAGCAGCCAGCCACAGGGGATGCGTTCACCCCTCCACTTT. It yields the protein CASSQPQGMRSPLHF.

The chain links TRBV11-2 to TRBJ1-4; D unresolved. This CDR3 contains 15 residues. V was trimmed by 1 base and J by 8 bases, leaving 14 bases between them. The germline CDR1 and CDR2 sequences are SGHAT and FQNNGV. The CDR3: CASSLGSAGGEKLFF. The CDR3 DNA is TGTGCCAGCAGCTTAGGGTCGGCCGGAGGGGAAAAACTGTTTTTT.

The CDR3 coding sequence is TGTGCCAGCTCACCACCCACTGGAAACACCATATATTTT. It translates to CASSPPTGNTIYF. The chain combines TRBV18 with TRBJ1-3; D is ambiguous. V was pared by 0 bases and J by 2 bases, with 2 bases between. The CDR3 extends over 13 amino acids. CDR1 is KGHSH, CDR2 LQKENI, per germline.

The J gene is TRBJ1-1, the V gene TRBV6-1; perhaps TRBD1 as D (6 bases). V was trimmed by 4 bases and J by 0 bases, leaving 15 bases between them. Germline V gene sequence: CDR1 MNHNS, CDR2 SASEGT. The CDR3 runs to 16 residues. CDR3 nucleotides: TGTGCCAGCAGTGTACCGACAGGACAGATGAACACTGAAGCTTTCTTT. It is translated as CASSVPTGQMNTEAFF.

This chain uses TRBV5-1 with TRBJ2-7; 8 positions match TRBD2. This CDR3 comprises 15 residues. Germline values: CDR1 SGHRS, CDR2 YFSETQ. After removal of 4 bases from V and 7 bases from J, the junction contained 13 bases not matched to a gene. This chain's CDR3 is CASSREGAGVREQYF. CDR3 coding DNA: TGCGCCAGCAGCCGTGAGGGAGCGGGGGTTCGGGAGCAGTACTTC.

The V gene is TRBV2, the J gene TRBJ2-1; 8 bases map to TRBD2. This CDR3 region has 15 residues. Trimming cost V 7 bases and J 1 base; bases outside gene matches: 6. Germline V lookup: CDR1 SNHLY, CDR2 FYNNEI. CDR3 sequence: CASTLSGASYNEQFF. In nucleotides, the CDR3 is TGTGCCAGCACTCTTAGCGGGGCTTCCTACAATGAGCAGTTCTTC.

The rearrangement uses TRBV29-1 and TRBJ2-5; 9 bases fit TRBD2. The DNA end is a closer match to TRBJ2-7, so the J assignment may be wrong. The CDR3 is made up of 14 amino acids. Germline V gene lookup returns CDR1 SQVTM and CDR2 ANQGSEA. The CDR3 DNA reads as TGCAGCGTTGGGCGGGAGGGCCGATCCTACGAGCAGTACTTC. Protein sequence: CSVGREGRSYEQYF.